What follows are 18 T cell receptor beta chains derived from one specimen sequenced in a study of blood T cell repertoires in COVID-19. The assay was immunoSEQ multiplex PCR, and TCRdb's table has in-frame clones only and misses some. This sample has 70,000 to 90,000 clones; approximately 86% occur once, and the top ten carry under 6.5%. What was sequenced was peripheral blood. The receptors were sampled from a man older than 75 with COVID-19, enrolled during active disease.

J is TRBJ1-4 and V is TRBV5-5; TRBD1 matches 7 bases. The CDR3 length is 15 residues. Germline assignment: CDR1 SGHKS and CDR2 YYEKEE (reference sequence). The ends lost 0 bases at V and 6 bases at J; junction bases unmatched: 5. Written as DNA, the CDR3 is TGTGCCAGCAGCTTGGAGGGGGACAGTTATGAAAAACTGTTTTTT. Translating gives CASSLEGDSYEKLFF.

This rearrangement joins TRBV12-3 or TRBV12-4 to TRBJ2-7; D perhaps matches TRBD2 (5 bases). Between the trimmed V and J ends, which lost 3 bases and 0 bases, there was a span of 6 bases. This CDR3 contains 13 residues. The DNA of the CDR3 is TGTGCCAGCAGTTTGGCGGGCTCCTACGAGCAGTACTTC. Translated, it gives CASSLAGSYEQYF.

The chain couples TRBV5-1 to TRBJ2-2, with D possibly being TRBD2 (6 bases). V gave up 6 bases and J gave up 3 bases, with 18 bases separating them. The CDR3 is 16 amino acids. Germline V lookup: CDR1 SGHRS, CDR2 YFSETQ. This chain's CDR3 is CASTRRRVEDTGELFF. The CDR3 region has the DNA TGCGCCAGCACCCGGCGGAGGGTAGAGGACACCGGGGAGCTGTTTTTT.

The chain carries TRBV9 and TRBJ1-4; 7 positions agree with TRBD1. Per germline, CDR1 SGDLS and CDR2 YYNGEE. The CDR3 spans 15 residues. Losses at the gene ends were 2 bases for V and 8 bases for J; bases not matched to a gene: 9. CDR3 sequence (DNA): TGTGCCAGCAGCGTCCGCGGGACAGTCCGAGAAAAACTGTTTTTT. Translated, it gives CASSVRGTVREKLFF.

This chain connects TRBV4-1 to TRBJ2-2; weak D call: TRBD2 (5 bases). Germline V gene sequence: CDR1 MGHRA, CDR2 YSYEKL. The V end lost 0 bases, the J end lost 8 bases, and 13 bases lay between the germline ends. The CDR3 runs to 15 residues. The CDR3 loop is CASSQEASGLGELFF. CDR3 in DNA: TGCGCCAGCAGCCAAGAGGCCTCGGGATTGGGGGAGCTGTTTTTT.

The chain joins TRBV24-1 to TRBJ1-5; 7 bases line up with TRBD1. This CDR3 spans 16 amino acids. Germline CDR1 reads KGHDR; CDR2 reads SFDVKD. Trimming at V came to 3 bases and at J to 4 bases, leaving 8 bases not matched to a gene. The CDR3 nucleotides read TGTGCCACCAGTGATCCGAGACAGGGACCGAATCAGCCCCAGCATTTT. The encoded protein is CATSDPRQGPNQPQHF.

The chain joins TRBV12-3 or TRBV12-4 to TRBJ1-1, with D perhaps matching TRBD1 (6 bases). V was clipped by 7 bases and J by 1 base, with 10 bases between them. The CDR3 is 13 amino acids. The CDR3 DNA reads TGTGCCAGCACCCGACAGGAGAACACTGAAGCTTTCTTT. Its protein product is CASTRQENTEAFF.

The genes are TRBV7-2 and TRBJ2-1, with unresolved D. The CDR3 consists of 15 residues. Germline-derived CDR1 and CDR2 are SGHTA and FQGNSA. Deletions cut 5 bases from V and 4 bases from J, with 15 bases between. CDR3 protein: CASSLTPTPYNEQFF. The CDR3 bases are TGTGCCAGCAGCCTAACCCCTACCCCATACAATGAGCAGTTCTTC.

This chain links TRBV6-6 with TRBJ1-1; 9 positions match TRBD1. CDR1 is MNHNY and CDR2 is SVGAGI in the germline V gene (reference sequence). The CDR3 is 18 amino acids. The J segment lost 0 bases and the V segment lost 5 bases, leaving 13 bases of the junction unmatched. DNA for the CDR3: TGTGCCAGCAGTCGTTTTTTGGACAGGGGTCGTATGAACACTGAAGCTTTCTTT. Translated: CASSRFLDRGRMNTEAFF.

J is TRBJ1-1 and V is TRBV5-1; D ambiguous. V lost 4 bases, J lost 1 base, and 11 bases lay in between. CDR1 is SGHRS and CDR2 is YFSETQ in the germline V gene. The CDR3 loop spans 14 amino acids. This CDR3 reads CASSPDSTNTEAFF. As DNA, the CDR3 is TGCGCCAGCAGCCCGGATAGCACGAACACTGAAGCTTTCTTT.

The chain carries TRBV27 and TRBJ2-2; TRBD1 might be the D (5 bases). V was cut by 6 bases and J by 7 bases, with 15 bases left in between. CDR1 and CDR2 from the germline V gene are MNHEY and SMNVEV (reference sequence). The CDR3 has 14 amino acids. The CDR3 protein is CASSPEGDHGELFF. The CDR3 bases are TGTGCCAGCAGCCCGGAAGGGGATCACGGGGAGCTGTTTTTT.

The chain couples TRBV6-1 to TRBJ2-3; 7 bases match TRBD1. The V gene end was trimmed by 3 bases and the J gene end by 6 bases; junction bases not matched to a gene: 3. CDR3 size: 13 residues. Looked up from germline, CDR1 is MNHNS and CDR2 is SASEGT. The DNA of the CDR3 is TGTGCCAGCAGTGAGCAGGGGGACGATACGCAGTATTTT. Its protein is CASSEQGDDTQYF.

The chain links TRBV6-4 to TRBJ1-2, with D hard to call. V dropped 6 bases and J dropped 8 bases, with 10 bases sitting between them. The CDR3 loop spans 11 amino acids. CDR1 and CDR2 (germline): MRHNA, SNTAGT. CDR3 in DNA: TGTGCCAGCAGCGCGGGAGTAGGCTACACCTTC. It yields the protein CASSAGVGYTF.

The chain has TRBV3-1 (or the pseudogene TRBV3-2) and TRBJ1-5, with D possibly TRBD1 on 5 matching bases. Germline assignment: CDR1 LGHDT and CDR2 YNNKEL (reference sequence). The CDR3 runs 15 residues. The V end lost 1 base, the J end lost 2 bases, and 9 bases lay between the germline ends. CDR3 loop: CASSQGKQGNQPQHF. The CDR3 nucleotides read TGTGCCAGCAGCCAAGGGAAACAGGGCAATCAGCCCCAGCATTTT.

The chain links TRBV15 to TRBJ2-5; tentatively, D is TRBD1 (6 bases). This CDR3 is built from 16 residues. The V end was cut by 4 bases, the J end by 1 base, with 16 bases between. The germline V gene has CDR1 LNHNV and CDR2 YYDKDF (reference sequence). The CDR3 spells CATSTLKGRGQETQYF. The CDR3 DNA is TGTGCCACCAGCACCTTAAAGGGCAGGGGCCAAGAGACCCAGTACTTC.

This clone was counted once. The gene calls are TRBV5-6 and TRBJ2-7; the match to TRBD1 covers 7 bases. This CDR3 has 14 amino acids. Trimming at V came to 0 bases and at J to 3 bases, leaving 3 bases not matched to a gene. CDR1 and CDR2 from the germline V gene are SGHDT and YYEEEE. CDR3 nucleotide sequence: TGTGCCAGCAGCTTGGGACAGGGTATCTACGAGCAGTACTTC. Protein product: CASSLGQGIYEQYF.

As regards this clone: Other DNA sequences in the sample encode the same CDR3. The CDR3 nucleotides are TGTGCCAGCAGCGTAGGACAGGGGAACTATGGCTACACCTTC. Translation gives CASSVGQGNYGYTF. This chain uses TRBV9 with TRBJ1-2; 8 nucleotides line up with TRBD1. Per germline, CDR1 SGDLS and CDR2 YYNGEE. V gave up 0 bases and J gave up 2 bases; unmatched junction bases: 0. This CDR3 is built from 14 residues.

V usage is TRBV5-5 and J usage is TRBJ1-2; 8 bases map to TRBD1. CDR3 length: 15 amino acids. Germline values: CDR1 SGHKS, CDR2 YYEKEE (reference sequence). J lost 4 bases, V lost 4 bases, and 9 bases had no gene match. This chain's CDR3 is CASSPRTGSSYGYTF. The CDR3, as DNA: TGTGCCAGCAGCCCGCGGACAGGGAGTAGCTATGGCTACACCTTC. Looking up the rest from reference TRBV5-5 and TRBJ1-2 gives the full variable domain: DAGVTQSPTHLIKTRGQQVTLRCSPISGHKSVSWYQQVLGQGPQFIFQYYEKEERGRGNFPDRFSARQFPNYSSELNVNALLLGDSALYLCASSPRTGSSYGYTFGSGTRLTVV.